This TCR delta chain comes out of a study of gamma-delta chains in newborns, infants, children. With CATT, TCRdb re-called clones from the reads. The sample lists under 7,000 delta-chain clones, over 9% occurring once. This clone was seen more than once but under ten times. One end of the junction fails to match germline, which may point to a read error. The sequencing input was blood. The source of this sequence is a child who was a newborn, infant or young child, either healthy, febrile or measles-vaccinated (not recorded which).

The CDR3: CARDTVLGSWDTRQMFF. The CDR3, as DNA: TGTGCCCGTGACACCGTACTGGGGTCCTGGGACACCCGACAGATGTTTTTC. The rearrangement links TRDV2 to TRDJ3; 7 nucleotides match TRDD3. There are 17 residues in the CDR3. CDR1 and CDR2 from the germline V gene are GEAIGNYY and EKD.